The present T cell receptor (beta chain) was sequenced within a study of T-cell reconstitution after alpha-beta-depleted transplantation in children. In this sample, this clonotype turned up a few times. What it recognizes is unknown. Preparing the TCRbeta library involved the use of unique molecular identifiers. TCRdb ran MiXCR on the PCR reads and lists one entry per CDR3 protein. The sample lists hundreds of thousands of distinct CDR3 sequences, approximately 15% occurring once. Findings and caveats of the study: Some patients' high day-60 TCRbeta diversity was attributed to recipient cells surviving conditioning. Reportedly, alpha-beta T cells present about two months post-transplant originated from several hundred expanded clones of graft origin. T cells produced anew were the main source of T-cell counts and diversity one year after transplant.

Sequencing used PBMCs, mostly from graft donor cells, obtained 360 days after TCRalphabeta/CD19-depleted stem cell transplant. The receptor was derived from a male patient between 10 and 17 years old who had a stem cell transplant for acute lymphoblastic leukemia, so the T cells may come from the graft donor.

The CDR3 sequence: CASSLGMSGSPYEQYF. CDR3 nucleotides: TGTGCCAGCAGCTTAGGGATGTCCGGATCCCCATACGAGCAGTACTTC. V is TRBV7-9 and J is TRBJ2-7; D is unclear. Trimming took 1 base from V and 4 from J, leaving 17 bases between them. This CDR3 contains 16 residues. Germline V gene sequence: CDR1 SEHNR, CDR2 FQNEAQ (reference sequence).